This T cell receptor (beta chain) derives from a study of blood T cell repertoires in COVID-19. Trimming took off 3 bases at V and 0 bases at J, with 10 bases between the two ends. Germline V gives CDR1 SGDLS, CDR2 YYNGEE. The CDR3 spans 15 residues. Measured with immunoSEQ multiplex PCR; TCRdb has only the in-frame clones, and not every one. Of 170,000 or so clones in the sample, 75% to 80% were seen once. The source material was peripheral blood. The receptor was derived from a woman in her 70s with acute or convalescent COVID-19. The gene calls are TRBV9 and TRBJ2-1; D call uncertain. For the CDR3, the DNA is TGTGCCAGCAGCGCTGGAAGACTCTCCTACAATGAGCAGTTCTTC. Its protein product is CASSAGRLSYNEQFF.